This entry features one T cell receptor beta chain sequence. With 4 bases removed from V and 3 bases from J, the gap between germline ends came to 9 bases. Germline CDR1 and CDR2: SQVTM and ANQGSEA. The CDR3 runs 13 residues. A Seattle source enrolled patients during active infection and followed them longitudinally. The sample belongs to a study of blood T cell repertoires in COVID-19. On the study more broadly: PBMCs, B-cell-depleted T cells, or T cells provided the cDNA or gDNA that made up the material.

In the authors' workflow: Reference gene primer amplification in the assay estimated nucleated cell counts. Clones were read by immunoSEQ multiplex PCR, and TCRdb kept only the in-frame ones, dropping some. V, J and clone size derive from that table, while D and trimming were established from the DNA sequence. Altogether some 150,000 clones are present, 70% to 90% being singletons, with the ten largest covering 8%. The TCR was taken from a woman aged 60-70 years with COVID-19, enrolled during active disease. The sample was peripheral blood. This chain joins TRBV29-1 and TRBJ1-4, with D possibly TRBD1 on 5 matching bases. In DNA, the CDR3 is TGCAGCGTTGGGCGACAGCCTAATGAAAAACTGTTTTTT. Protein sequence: CSVGRQPNEKLFF.